This T cell receptor (beta chain) was found in a study of T cells in Graves' hyperthyroidism and ophthalmopathy. The CDR3 covers 16 residues. CDR1 is MNHNS, CDR2 SASEGT, per germline. With 5 bases clipped from V and 2 bases from J, the junction kept 10 bases outside the gene matches. The investigators amplified TCR beta CDR3 regions from RNA transcripts. During a first-round RT-PCR of the TCR CDR3, the HTBI primer set was used. TCRdb passed the multiplex PCR reads through MiXCR, listing each CDR3 protein once. The sample holds approximately 300,000 distinct CDR3 sequences, over 15% seen once. Sequencing was carried out using blood. The receptor comes from a woman in her sixties or seventies with Graves' ophthalmopathy. V gene TRBV6-1 combines with J gene TRBJ2-5; 8 bases align to TRBD1. The CDR3 protein is CASSTHQTGAQETQYF. The CDR3 DNA sequence: TGTGCCAGCAGTACGCACCAGACAGGGGCACAAGAGACCCAGTACTTC.